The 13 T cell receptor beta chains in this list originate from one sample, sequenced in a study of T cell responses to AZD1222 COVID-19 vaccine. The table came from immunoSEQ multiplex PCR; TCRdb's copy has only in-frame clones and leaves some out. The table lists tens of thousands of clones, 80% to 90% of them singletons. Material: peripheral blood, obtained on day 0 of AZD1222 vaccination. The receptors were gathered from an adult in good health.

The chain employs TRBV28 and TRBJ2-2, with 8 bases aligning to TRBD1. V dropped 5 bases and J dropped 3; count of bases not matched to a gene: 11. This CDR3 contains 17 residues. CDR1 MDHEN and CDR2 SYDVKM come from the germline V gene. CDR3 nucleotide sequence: TGTGCCAGCAGTCACCTCAGGGGGCGGCGGGACACCGGGGAGCTGTTTTTT. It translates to CASSHLRGRRDTGELFF.

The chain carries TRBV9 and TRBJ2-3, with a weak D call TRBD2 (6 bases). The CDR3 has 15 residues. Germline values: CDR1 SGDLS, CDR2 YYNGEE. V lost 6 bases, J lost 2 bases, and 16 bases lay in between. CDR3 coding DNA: TGTGCCAGCACCCTGGGGGGTCAGCCCACAGATACGCAGTATTTT. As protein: CASTLGGQPTDTQYF.

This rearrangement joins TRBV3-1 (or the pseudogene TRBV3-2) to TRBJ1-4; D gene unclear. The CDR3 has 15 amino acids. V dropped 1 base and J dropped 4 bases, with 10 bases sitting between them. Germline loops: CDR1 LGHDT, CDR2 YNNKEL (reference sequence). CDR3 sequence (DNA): TGTGCCAGCAGCCAAGCGACGGATTATAATGAAAAACTGTTTTTT. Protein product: CASSQATDYNEKLFF.

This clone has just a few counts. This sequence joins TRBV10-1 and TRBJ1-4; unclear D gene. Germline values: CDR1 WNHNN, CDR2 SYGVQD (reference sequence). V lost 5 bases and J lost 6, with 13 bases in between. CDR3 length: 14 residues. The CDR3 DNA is TGCGCCAGCAGTCAGGACGGAATCTATGAAAAACTGTTTTTT. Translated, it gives CASSQDGIYEKLFF.

DNA for the CDR3: TGTGCCAGCAGACCGGACAGGGGGATTACCTACGAGCAGTACTTC. It is translated as CASRPDRGITYEQYF. The chain uses TRBV5-5 and TRBJ2-7, with 10 nucleotides matching TRBD1. CDR1 is SGHKS, CDR2 YYEKEE, per germline (reference sequence). CDR3 length: 15 amino acids. J was trimmed by 2 bases and V by 5 bases; bases with no gene match: 7.

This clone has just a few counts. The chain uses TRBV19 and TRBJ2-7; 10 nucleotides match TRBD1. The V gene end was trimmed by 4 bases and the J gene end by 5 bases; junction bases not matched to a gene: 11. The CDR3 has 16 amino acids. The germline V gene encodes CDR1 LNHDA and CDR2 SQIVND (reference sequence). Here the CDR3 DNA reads TGTGCCAGTAGTAGGACAGGGGGGATATCTAATGACGAGCAGTACTTC. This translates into CASSRTGGISNDEQYF.

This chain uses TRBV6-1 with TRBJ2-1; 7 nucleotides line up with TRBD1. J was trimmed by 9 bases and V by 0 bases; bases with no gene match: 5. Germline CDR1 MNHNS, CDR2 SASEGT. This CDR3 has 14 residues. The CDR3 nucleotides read TGTGCCAGCAGTGAAGCGGGGACAGTGACTGAGCAGTTCTTC. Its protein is CASSEAGTVTEQFF.

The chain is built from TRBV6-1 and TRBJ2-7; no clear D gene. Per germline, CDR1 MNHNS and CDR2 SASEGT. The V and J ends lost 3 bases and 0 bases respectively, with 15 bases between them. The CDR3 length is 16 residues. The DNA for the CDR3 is TGTGCCAGCAGTGACCCCGTCCTGACGGGCTCCTACGAGCAGTACTTC. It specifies CASSDPVLTGSYEQYF.

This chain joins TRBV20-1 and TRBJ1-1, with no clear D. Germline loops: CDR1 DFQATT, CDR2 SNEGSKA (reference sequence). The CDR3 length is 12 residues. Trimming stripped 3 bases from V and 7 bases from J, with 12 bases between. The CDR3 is CSASPRRGEAFF. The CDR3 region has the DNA TGCAGTGCTAGTCCCAGGAGAGGTGAAGCTTTCTTT.

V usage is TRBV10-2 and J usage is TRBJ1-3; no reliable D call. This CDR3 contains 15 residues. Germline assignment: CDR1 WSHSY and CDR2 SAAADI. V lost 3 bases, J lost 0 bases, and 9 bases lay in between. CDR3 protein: CASSESSGSGNTIYF. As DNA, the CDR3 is TGCGCCAGCAGTGAATCTTCAGGCTCTGGAAACACCATATATTTT.

The CDR3, as DNA: TGTGCCAGCAGCGCCGGGACAGGGGGCACCGGGGAGCTGTTTTTT. Its translation: CASSAGTGGTGELFF. V usage is TRBV28 and J usage is TRBJ2-2; TRBD1 matches at 11 bases. The CDR3 loop spans 15 amino acids. V trimming: 6 bases; J trimming: 4 bases; junction bases outside the gene matches: 4. The germline CDR1 and CDR2 sequences are MDHEN and SYDVKM.

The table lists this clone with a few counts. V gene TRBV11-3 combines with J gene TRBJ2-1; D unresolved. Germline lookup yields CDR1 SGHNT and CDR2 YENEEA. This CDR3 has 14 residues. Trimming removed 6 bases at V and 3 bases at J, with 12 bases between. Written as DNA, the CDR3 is TGTGCCAGCAGTCCAGGACGGAACTACAATGAGCAGTTCTTC. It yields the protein CASSPGRNYNEQFF.

The CDR3, as DNA: TGTGCCAGCAGCCCCAGCGGGGGCCAGCCCCAGCATTTT. It translates to CASSPSGGQPQHF. The chain recombines TRBV9 with TRBJ1-5; weak D call: TRBD1 (6 bases). Deletions cut 4 bases from V and 7 bases from J, with 12 bases between. This CDR3 is built from 13 residues. The germline CDR1 and CDR2 sequences are SGDLS and YYNGEE.